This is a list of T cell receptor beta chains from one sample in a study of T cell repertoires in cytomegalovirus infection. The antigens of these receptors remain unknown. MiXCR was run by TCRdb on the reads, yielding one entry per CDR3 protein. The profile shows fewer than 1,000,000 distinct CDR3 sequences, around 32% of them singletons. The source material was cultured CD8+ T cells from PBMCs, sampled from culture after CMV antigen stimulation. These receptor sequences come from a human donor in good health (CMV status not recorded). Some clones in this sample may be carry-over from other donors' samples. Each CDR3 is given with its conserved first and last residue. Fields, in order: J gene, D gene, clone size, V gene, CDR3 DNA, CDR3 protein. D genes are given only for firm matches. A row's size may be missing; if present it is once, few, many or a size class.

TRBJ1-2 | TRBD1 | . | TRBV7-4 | TGTGCCAGCAGCTTAGTAGGGCGGGACAGGCCATGGTCTACCTATGGCTACACCTTC | CASSLVGRDRPWSTYGYTF
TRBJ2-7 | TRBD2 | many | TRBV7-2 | TGTGCCAGCAGCCCCGGGGGGGCCCCCTACGAGCAGTACTTC | CASSPGGAPYEQYF
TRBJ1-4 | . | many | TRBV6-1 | TGTGCCAGCAGTGAAGGTAGCAGGTCGTGGGAAAAACTGTTTTTT | CASSEGSRSWEKLFF
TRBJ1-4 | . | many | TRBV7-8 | TGTGCCAGCAGAGGAGGGACTAATGAAAAACTGTTTTTT | CASRGGTNEKLFF
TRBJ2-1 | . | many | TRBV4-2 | TGTGCCAGCAGCCGGACGAGGGGCACCTACAATGAGCAGTTCTTC | CASSRTRGTYNEQFF
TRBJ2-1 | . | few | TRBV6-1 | TGTGCCAGCAGAACTAGCACGGCGCGGCTAGGCGATGAGCAGTTCTTC | CASRTSTARLGDEQFF
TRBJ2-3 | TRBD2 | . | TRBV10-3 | TGTGCCATAAGCGGGGGACTTAGCACAGATACGCAGTATTTT | CAISGGLSTDTQYF
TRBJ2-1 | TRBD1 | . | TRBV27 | TGTGCCAGCAGTCGGGACAGGGGTATGTACAATGAGCAGTTCTTC | CASSRDRGMYNEQFF
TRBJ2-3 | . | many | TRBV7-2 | TGTGCCAGTTTGGGGACGGGGTCGGATACGCAGTATTTT | CASLGTGSDTQYF
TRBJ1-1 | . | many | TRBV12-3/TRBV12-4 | TGCGCCAGCAGCTTGGGCGGAAGGACTGAAGCTTTCTTT | CASSLGGRTEAFF
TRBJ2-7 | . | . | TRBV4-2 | TGTGCCAGCAGTTCTTCCGGGACATCTCGCTCCTACGAGCAGTACTTC | CASSSSGTSRSYEQYF
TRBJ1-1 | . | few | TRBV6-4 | TGTGCCAGCAGTGTCGGGGCAGGAAGAACTGAAGCTTTCTTT | CASSVGAGRTEAFF
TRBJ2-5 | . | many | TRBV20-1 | TGCAGTGCTAGAGATCCAACGGGGGGCGCATGGGAGACCCAGTACTTC | CSARDPTGGAWETQYF
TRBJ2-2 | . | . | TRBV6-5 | TGTGCCAGCAGTTACGATGCCCTCCTAGGAACCGGGGAGCTGTTTTTT | CASSYDALLGTGELFF
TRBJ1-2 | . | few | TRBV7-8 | TGTGCCAGCAGCTTAGCATCCGAGGGCTACACCTTC | CASSLASEGYTF
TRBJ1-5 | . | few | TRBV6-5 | TGTGCCAGCTCGTCCAACTTCGGTCAGCCCCAGCATTTT | CASSSNFGQPQHF
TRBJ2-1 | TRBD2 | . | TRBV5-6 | TGTGCCAGCAGCTTGGGGGAGGGGAAGAGCTCCTACAATGAGCAGTTCTTC | CASSLGEGKSSYNEQFF
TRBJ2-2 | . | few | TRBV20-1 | TGCAGTGCTAATAGTGGTCGACTAGGGATCACCGGGGAGCTGTTTTTT | CSANSGRLGITGELFF
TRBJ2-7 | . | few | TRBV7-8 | TGTGCCAGCAGCATGGCCTACGAGCAGTACTTC | CASSMAYEQYF
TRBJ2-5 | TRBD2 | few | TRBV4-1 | TGCGCCAGCAGCCAACCTACTAGCGGGGGGCCCCAGGAGACCCAGTACTTC | CASSQPTSGGPQETQYF
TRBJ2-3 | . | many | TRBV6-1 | TGTGCCAGCAGTTCCGGACCAGGGACAGATACGCAGTATTTT | CASSSGPGTDTQYF
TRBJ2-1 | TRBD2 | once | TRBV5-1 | TGCGCCAGCACACGCAGCGGGGGGGCCTCCTACAATGAGCAGTTCTTC | CASTRSGGASYNEQFF
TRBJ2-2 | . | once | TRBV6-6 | TGTGCCAGCAAAGCGTCTGGGGAGCTGTTTTTT | CASKASGELFF
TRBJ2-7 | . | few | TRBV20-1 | TGCAGTGCTTGCCGGGACACCTACTACGAGCAGTACTTC | CSACRDTYYEQYF
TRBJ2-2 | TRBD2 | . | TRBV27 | TGTGCCAGCAGACTAGCGGGGGGGCCCGGGGAGCTGTTTTTT | CASRLAGGPGELFF
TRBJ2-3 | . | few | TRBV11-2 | TGTGCCAGCAGCTTAGAATCTAGCATGTGGAGACCCACAGATACGCAGTATTTT | CASSLESSMWRPTDTQYF
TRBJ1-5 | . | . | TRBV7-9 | TGTGCCAGCAGCTTAGGGGGGACCCAGCATTTT | CASSLGGTQHF
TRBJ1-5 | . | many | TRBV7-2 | TGTGCCAGCTCTTGGGACCCCTCATGGAGCCATAGCAATCAGCCCCAGCATTTT | CASSWDPSWSHSNQPQHF
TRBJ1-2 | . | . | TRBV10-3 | TGTGCCATCAGTGAGTCGAGGTCGGGCCGGACGACTGGCTACACCTTC | CAISESRSGRTTGYTF
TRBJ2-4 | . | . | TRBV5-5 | TGTGCCAGCAGCTCCCCAGACCCACATACCAGGCCCAAAAACATTCAGTACTTC | CASSSPDPHTRPKNIQYF
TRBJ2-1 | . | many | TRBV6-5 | TGTGCCAGCAGTTACTCGATGTCGGGAGAATACAATGAGCAGTTCTTC | CASSYSMSGEYNEQFF
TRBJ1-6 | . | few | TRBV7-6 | TGTGCCAGCAGCTTGGGGCGGGGTCCCTCAAATTCACCCCTCCACTTT | CASSLGRGPSNSPLHF
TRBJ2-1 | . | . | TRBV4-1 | TGCGCCGCTGCGGTCGGGCCCCTGGACAATGAGCAGTTCTTC | CAAAVGPLDNEQFF
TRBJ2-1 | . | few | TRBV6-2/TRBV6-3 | TGTGCCAGCATGGGGCGGAATGAGCAGTTCTTC | CASMGRNEQFF
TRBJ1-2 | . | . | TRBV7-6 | TGTGCCAGCAGCTTAGGGGGGGTTGACTACACCTTC | CASSLGGVDYTF
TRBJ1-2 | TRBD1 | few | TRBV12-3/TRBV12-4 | TGTGCCAGCAGTCCCGGACAGGGAGGCGGCTACACCTTC | CASSPGQGGGYTF
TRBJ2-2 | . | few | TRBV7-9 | TGTGCCAGCCATACGGCGAACACCGGGGAGCTGTTTTTT | CASHTANTGELFF
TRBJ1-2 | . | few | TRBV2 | TGTGCCAGCAGTGTCGACGGTTGGGGCTACACCTTC | CASSVDGWGYTF
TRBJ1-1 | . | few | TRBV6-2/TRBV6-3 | TGTGCCAGCGGGATCTTTGGGTACACTGAAGCTTTCTTT | CASGIFGYTEAFF
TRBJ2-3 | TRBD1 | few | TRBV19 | TGTGCCAGTAGTGCCGACAGGGCAGATACGCAGTATTTT | CASSADRADTQYF
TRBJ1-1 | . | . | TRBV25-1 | TGTGCCAGCAGTGGCCCGGGACGGGAAGCTTTCTTT | CASSGPGREAFF
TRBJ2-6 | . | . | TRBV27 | TGTGCCAGCGGAAAGCAACAGGGATTCCCTGGGGCCAACGTCCTGACTTTC | CASGKQQGFPGANVLTF
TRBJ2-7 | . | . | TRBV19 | TGTGCCAGTAGTATTTCCGACAGGATGGGATACGAGCAGTACTTC | CASSISDRMGYEQYF
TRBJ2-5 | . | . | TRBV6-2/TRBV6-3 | TGTGCCAGCAGTTACTCGTCCGGGACCGGGGACTTC | CASSYSSGTGDF
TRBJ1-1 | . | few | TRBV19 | TGTGCCAGTAGTATAGTTGCGACGGAAATGAACACTGAAGCTTTCTTT | CASSIVATEMNTEAFF
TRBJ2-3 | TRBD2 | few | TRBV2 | TGTGCCAGCATCCCAAACTACCCAGCGGGGGGGCGGTCAGATACGCAGTATTTT | CASIPNYPAGGRSDTQYF
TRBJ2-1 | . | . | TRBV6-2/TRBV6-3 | TGTGCCAGCAGCCTCTCCCGGGACATTCCCTACAATGAGCAGTTCTTC | CASSLSRDIPYNEQFF
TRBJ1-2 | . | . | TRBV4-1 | TGCGCCAGCAGCCAGGCTTACAGCGAGGATGGCTACACCTTC | CASSQAYSEDGYTF
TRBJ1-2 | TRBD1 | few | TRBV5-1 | TGCGCCAGCAGCTTCCGACAGGGGGAGGATGGCTACACCTTC | CASSFRQGEDGYTF
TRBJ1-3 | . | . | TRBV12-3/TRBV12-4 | TGTGCCAGCAGTTTCAGCACGCCTAGCTCTGGAAACACCATATATTTT | CASSFSTPSSGNTIYF
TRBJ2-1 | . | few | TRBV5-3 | TGTGCCAGCAGCGCCTCGCGGGGTGAGCAGTTCTTC | CASSASRGEQFF
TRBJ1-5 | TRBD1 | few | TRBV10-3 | TGTGCCATCAGTCCAGGGGGACAGCCCCAGCATTTT | CAISPGGQPQHF
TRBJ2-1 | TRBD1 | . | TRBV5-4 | TGTGCCAACAGCCAGGACAGGCGCAATGAGCAGTTCTTC | CANSQDRRNEQFF
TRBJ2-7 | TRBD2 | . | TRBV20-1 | TGCAGTGCAACTAGCGGGGGTCTCTCCTACGAGCAGTACTTC | CSATSGGLSYEQYF
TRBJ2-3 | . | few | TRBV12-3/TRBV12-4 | TGTGCCAGCAGCCGACAGACCGAGGGCCCAGATACGCAGTATTTT | CASSRQTEGPDTQYF
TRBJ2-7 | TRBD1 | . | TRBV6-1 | TGTGTCAGCAGCCCCAGCCAGGGGGCTTTCGAGCAGTACTTC | CVSSPSQGAFEQYF
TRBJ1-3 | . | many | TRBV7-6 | TGTGCCAGCAGCTTAAGTCTGAGCTCTGGAAACACCATATATTTT | CASSLSLSSGNTIYF
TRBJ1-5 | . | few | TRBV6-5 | TGTGCCAGCGGCCAAAACCCTTTTCAGCCCCAGCATTTT | CASGQNPFQPQHF
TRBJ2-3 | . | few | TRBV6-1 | TGTGCCAGCAGTGAACGATCGCATACGCAGTATTTT | CASSERSHTQYF
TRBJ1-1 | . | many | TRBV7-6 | TGTGCCAGCGGGAACAGGGACATGAACACTGAAGCTTTCTTT | CASGNRDMNTEAFF